These T cell receptor beta chains were read from a single sample in a study of CD8+ T cells in alopecia areata. Generated by immunoSEQ multiplex PCR, the TCRdb table keeps only in-frame clones and is missing some. The sample consists of hundreds of thousands of clones, roughly two thirds of them appearing once. This material consisted of CD4+ T cells sorted from blood, taken at week 0. The receptor source for this set is a human donor with alopecia areata. Both conserved end residues are part of each CDR3. D genes are given only for firm matches. A clone size is listed for some rows: how often the clone was seen (once, few, many), or a class if it is expanded.

j_call v_call clone_size d_call cdr3_aa cdr3_nt
TRBJ2-5 TRBV29-1 - TRBD2 CSVEVSGLETQYF TGCAGCGTTGAGGTTAGCGGGTTGGAGACCCAGTACTTC
TRBJ1-6 TRBV7-3 once - CASSQGQRNSPLHF TGTGCCAGCAGCCAGGGACAACGTAATTCACCCCTCCACTTT
TRBJ2-7 TRBV30 - - CAWRTGSGKFLRYEQYF TGTGCCTGGCGCACAGGGTCAGGGAAATTTTTACGCTACGAGCAGTACTTC
TRBJ1-1 TRBV2 - - CASSGGVDSEAFF TGTGCCAGCAGTGGAGGGGTTGACTCTGAAGCTTTCTTT
TRBJ2-7 TRBV27 - - CASSLVVGPYEQYF TGTGCCAGCAGTTTGGTGGTGGGGCCCTACGAGCAGTACTTC
TRBJ2-7 TRBV4-1 - - CASSLRDRAYEQYF TGCGCCAGCAGCCTGCGGGACAGAGCCTACGAGCAGTACTTC
TRBJ1-2 TRBV7-2 - - CASSRQGPIYGYTF TGTGCCAGCAGCCGCCAGGGACCCATCTATGGCTACACCTTC
TRBJ2-7 TRBV4-1 - TRBD2 CASSQFLAGGWYEQYF TGCGCCAGCAGCCAATTTCTAGCGGGGGGTTGGTACGAGCAGTACTTC
TRBJ1-2 TRBV9 - TRBD1 CASSGQGADSYGYTF TGTGCCAGCAGCGGACAGGGCGCGGATTCCTATGGCTACACCTTC
TRBJ2-3 TRBV27 - - CASSFLATTTDTQYF TGTGCCAGCAGTTTTCTAGCGACGACCACAGATACGCAGTATTTT
TRBJ2-5 TRBV29-1 few TRBD2 CSGGLDVETQYF TGCAGCGGTGGACTAGACGTGGAGACCCAGTACTTC
TRBJ2-7 TRBV27 - TRBD2 CASSSLAGDGYEQYF TGTGCCAGCAGTTCCCTAGCGGGGGACGGGTACGAGCAGTACTTC
TRBJ2-7 TRBV11-2 - - CASSLAGPPGVEQYF TGTGCCAGCAGCTTAGCGGGGCCCCCCGGGGTCGAGCAGTACTTC
TRBJ2-1 TRBV7-3 few TRBD2 CASIRRVRTSIRTEDNEQFF TGTGCCAGCATTAGAAGGGTCCGGACTAGCATCCGAACGGAGGACAATGAGCAGTTCTTC
TRBJ1-5 TRBV7-6 many - CASSLTWDQPQHF TGTGCCAGCAGCTTGACCTGGGATCAGCCCCAGCATTTT
TRBJ1-4 TRBV2 - TRBD1 CASRETGEFLFF TGTGCCAGCAGAGAAACAGGGGAATTTCTGTTTTTT
TRBJ1-5 TRBV29-1 - TRBD1 CSVGTGLRNQPQHF TGCAGCGTTGGGACAGGGTTACGAAATCAGCCCCAGCATTTT
TRBJ2-5 TRBV5-1 - - CASSLAGRGAETQYF TGCGCCAGCAGCTTGGCAGGGAGAGGGGCGGAGACCCAGTACTTC
TRBJ2-7 TRBV29-1 few - CSVGDPLGQIYEQYF TGCAGCGTTGGAGATCCTCTGGGGCAGATCTACGAGCAGTACTTC
TRBJ1-1 TRBV2 - - CASSEGVAFF TGTGCCAGCAGTGAAGGGGTCGCTTTCTTT
TRBJ2-2 TRBV6-5 - - CASSYSGLPTGELFF TGTGCCAGCAGTTACTCGGGCCTCCCAACCGGGGAGCTGTTTTTT
TRBJ1-1 TRBV5-1 few - CASRPDVMNTEAFF TGCGCCAGCAGGCCGGATGTGATGAACACTGAAGCTTTCTTT
TRBJ1-2 TRBV25-1 - - CASTGGYGYTF TGTGCCAGCACTGGCGGCTATGGCTACACCTTC
TRBJ1-2 TRBV27 - - CASRPDTWGGYTF TGTGCCAGCAGACCGGACACGTGGGGAGGGTACACCTTC
TRBJ1-1 TRBV30 once TRBD1 CAWRGDRLNTEAFF TGTGCCTGGAGAGGGGACAGGCTGAACACTGAAGCTTTCTTT
TRBJ2-4 TRBV6-6 - - CASSFLNIQYF TGTGCCAGCAGCTTCCTGAACATTCAGTACTTC
TRBJ2-5 TRBV6-4 - TRBD2 CASSDSWTRETQYF TGTGCCAGCAGTGACTCGTGGACTAGAGAGACCCAGTACTTC